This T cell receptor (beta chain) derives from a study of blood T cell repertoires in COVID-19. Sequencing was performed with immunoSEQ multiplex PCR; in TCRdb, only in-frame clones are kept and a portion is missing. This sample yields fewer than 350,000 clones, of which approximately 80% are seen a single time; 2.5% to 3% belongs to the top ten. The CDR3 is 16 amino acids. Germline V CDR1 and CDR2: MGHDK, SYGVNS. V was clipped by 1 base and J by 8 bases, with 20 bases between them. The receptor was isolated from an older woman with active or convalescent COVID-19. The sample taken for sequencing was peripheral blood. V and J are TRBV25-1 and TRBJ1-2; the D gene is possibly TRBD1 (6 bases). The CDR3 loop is CASSESQGPSPGGYTF. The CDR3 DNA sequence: TGTGCCAGCAGTGAATCCCAGGGGCCAAGCCCTGGGGGCTACACCTTC.